A single sample gave rise to the 22 T cell receptor beta chains below, sequenced in a study of blood T cell repertoires in COVID-19. Only in-frame clones appear in the TCRdb table, and some are missing; sequencing was by immunoSEQ multiplex PCR. The table records approximately 110,000 clones, 75% to 90% of them present only once. Material for sequencing was peripheral blood. All receptors derive from a woman aged 55-70 years with acute or convalescent COVID-19.

The V call is TRBV28, the J call TRBJ1-6; 9 bases fit TRBD1. V lost 8 bases, J lost 6 bases, and 8 bases stayed unmatched. The CDR3 length is 15 residues. Germline assignment: CDR1 MDHEN and CDR2 SYDVKM. The DNA of the CDR3 is TGTGCCAGCTTCCCCGGGACAGGGCTTAATTCACCCCTCCACTTT. This codes for CASFPGTGLNSPLHF.

This clone has a handful of counts. The chain links TRBV28 to TRBJ2-7; 8 bases are shared with TRBD1. Per germline, CDR1 MDHEN and CDR2 SYDVKM. Trimming removed 5 bases from V and 3 bases from J; junction bases left unmatched: 6. The CDR3 covers 14 residues. The CDR3 spells CASSTDRGSYEQYF. CDR3 DNA sequence: TGTGCCAGCAGTACTGACAGGGGAAGCTACGAGCAGTACTTC.

The CDR3 loop is CASGLDRGQSYEQYF. In nucleotides, the CDR3 is TGTGCCAGCGGACTCGACAGGGGGCAATCCTACGAGCAGTACTTC. The J gene is TRBJ2-7, the V gene TRBV28, with 10 bases fitting TRBD1. Germline trimming cut 8 bases from V and 1 base from J; bases unmatched to any gene: 8. The CDR3 spans 15 residues. The germline V gene has CDR1 MDHEN and CDR2 SYDVKM.

The V and J genes are TRBV5-4 and TRBJ1-6; TRBD1 matches at 7 bases. This CDR3 has 13 amino acids. The V gene's germline CDR1 is SGHNT and CDR2 YYREEE (reference sequence). V dropped 0 bases and J dropped 14; count of bases not matched to a gene: 5. The CDR3 here is CASSLEGGSALHF. Here the CDR3 DNA reads TGTGCCAGCAGCTTGGAAGGGGGCTCAGCCCTCCACTTT.

The V call is TRBV15, the J call TRBJ2-7; no definite D call. CDR3 length equals 13 residues. V was shortened by 2 bases and J by 3 bases, with 8 bases between the two germline ends. CDR1 is LNHNV, CDR2 YYDKDF, per germline (reference sequence). CDR3: CATSRIVFYEQYF. The CDR3 DNA sequence: TGTGCCACCAGCAGAATAGTTTTCTACGAGCAGTACTTC.

The J gene is TRBJ2-1, the V gene TRBV7-8; 12 bases are a match to TRBD2. V was clipped by 5 bases and J by 6 bases; unmatched bases: 8. The CDR3 sequence is 16 residues long. Germline values: CDR1 SGHVS, CDR2 FQNEAQ. Here the CDR3 reads CASSNELAGGVNEQFF. CDR3 nucleotides: TGTGCCAGCAGCAACGAACTAGCGGGAGGCGTCAATGAGCAGTTCTTC.

This rearrangement joins TRBV28 to TRBJ2-7, with D maybe TRBD1 (5 bases). This CDR3 is built from 12 residues. Germline values: CDR1 MDHEN, CDR2 SYDVKM. V dropped 6 bases and J dropped 8 bases, with 14 bases sitting between them. In nucleotides, the CDR3 is TGTGCCAGCAGCGACAGAGCTCCTAAGCAGTACTTC. Its protein product is CASSDRAPKQYF.

The chain couples TRBV21-1 to TRBJ1-2. TRBV21-1 is shown as a pseudogene. This CDR3 comprises 11 residues. The CDR3 is CASSPRDGYTF. The CDR3 nucleotides are TGTGCCAGCAGCCCACGAGATGGCTACACCTTC.

A single count supports this clone. The rearrangement joins TRBV11-2 to TRBJ1-4, with D uncertain. The CDR3 totals 15 residues. Trimming removed 5 bases from V and 7 bases from J, with 17 bases in between. CDR1 SGHAT and CDR2 FQNNGV come from the germline V gene. The CDR3 DNA sequence: TGTGCCAGCAGCCCCGGTGGAGGGTATCTTGAAAAACTGTTTTTT. It codes for CASSPGGGYLEKLFF.

This clone was picked up a small number of times. The J gene is TRBJ1-2, the V gene TRBV10-3, with D possibly TRBD1 on 5 matching bases. Germline CDR1 is ENHRY and CDR2 is SYGVKD. Trimming cost V 8 bases and J 0 bases, with 7 bases left between them. The CDR3 extends over 12 amino acids. CDR3 protein: CAIGAANYGYTF. The CDR3, as DNA: TGTGCCATCGGGGCCGCTAACTATGGCTACACCTTC.

This clone was seen more than once but under ten times. This chain joins TRBV19 and TRBJ1-6, with a tentative D call TRBD1 (6 bases). V shed 4 bases and J shed 15 bases, with 10 bases lying between them. The CDR3 sequence is 11 residues long. The germline V gene encodes CDR1 LNHDA and CDR2 SQIVND (reference sequence). CDR3 loop: CASSNRVGLHF. The CDR3 region has the DNA TGTGCCAGTAGTAACAGGGTCGGCCTCCACTTT.

The chain recombines TRBV28 with TRBJ1-5, with 7 bases fitting TRBD1. The CDR3 loop spans 17 amino acids. Trimming cost V 3 bases and J 2 bases; bases outside gene matches: 10. Germline-derived CDR1 and CDR2 are MDHEN and SYDVKM. The CDR3 DNA follows: TGTGCCAGCAGTTTTGAACAGGGGAGCGGGCGCAATCAGCCCCAGCATTTT. It is translated as CASSFEQGSGRNQPQHF.

V usage is TRBV27 and J usage is TRBJ1-1, with 7 bases identical to TRBD1. Losses at the gene ends were 5 bases for V and 11 bases for J; bases not matched to a gene: 11. Germline values: CDR1 MNHEY, CDR2 SMNVEV (reference sequence). The CDR3 totals 13 residues. CDR3 sequence reads: CASSPDRVIVAFF. The CDR3 DNA is TGTGCCAGCAGTCCCGACAGGGTGATTGTGGCTTTCTTT.

This rearrangement joins TRBV28 to TRBJ1-2; 8 nucleotides agree with TRBD1. Germline trimming cut 5 bases from V and 4 bases from J; bases unmatched to any gene: 6. The CDR3 is 14 residues long. The germline V gene has CDR1 MDHEN and CDR2 SYDVKM. CDR3 DNA sequence: TGTGCCAGCAGTACGGGACAGGTCATCTATGGCTACACCTTC. It encodes CASSTGQVIYGYTF.

The chain uses TRBV28 and TRBJ1-2, with a possible D match to TRBD1 (6 bases). Per germline, CDR1 MDHEN and CDR2 SYDVKM. The CDR3 consists of 13 residues. Trimming removed 6 bases from V and 8 bases from J, with 16 bases in between. Written as DNA, the CDR3 is TGTGCCAGCAGCTCAGGGGTCCCGGGGGGCTACACCTTC. Translating gives CASSSGVPGGYTF.

The V gene is TRBV11-2, the J gene TRBJ1-5, with D hard to call. Trimming cost V 0 bases and J 5 bases, with 11 bases left between them. In germline, CDR1 is SGHAT, CDR2 FQNNGV. The CDR3 has 15 residues. This CDR3 reads CASSLDGRAHQPQHF. The CDR3 DNA is TGTGCCAGCAGCTTAGATGGGAGGGCACATCAGCCCCAGCATTTT. Supplemented by reference TRBV11-2 and TRBJ1-5, the full variable domain reads EAGVAQSPRYKIIEKRQSVAFWCNPISGHATLYWYQQILGQGPKLLIQFQNNGVVDDSQLPKDRFSAERLKGVDSTLKIQPAKLEDSAVYLCASSLDGRAHQPQHFGDGTRLSIL.

The chain has TRBV30 and TRBJ2-7; 7 bases agree with TRBD1. J lost 5 bases, V lost 3 bases, and 4 bases had no gene match. Germline CDR1 GTSNPN, CDR2 SVGIG (reference sequence). The CDR3 runs 12 residues. CDR3 protein: CAWRTGIHEQYF. The DNA for the CDR3 is TGTGCCTGGAGGACAGGGATCCACGAGCAGTACTTC.

The chain uses TRBV19 and TRBJ1-2; 9 bases are shared with TRBD1. The CDR3 extends over 15 amino acids. Germline CDR1 reads LNHDA; CDR2 reads SQIVND (reference sequence). J lost 7 bases, V lost 4 bases, and 10 bases had no gene match. The CDR3 nucleotides are TGTGCCAGTAGTACGACCGGGACAGGGAATGGTGGCTACACCTTC. It yields the protein CASSTTGTGNGGYTF.

The chain recombines TRBV7-8 with TRBJ2-4, with 9 bases fitting TRBD2. V gave up 5 bases and J gave up 0 bases; unmatched junction bases: 11. Germline V lookup: CDR1 SGHVS, CDR2 FQNEAQ. The CDR3 runs to 18 residues. CDR3 DNA: TGTGCCAGCAGCAATTTAGCGGGAGAAGGAATAGCCAAAAACATTCAGTACTTC. Its protein product is CASSNLAGEGIAKNIQYF.

The chain has TRBV3-1 (or the pseudogene TRBV3-2) and TRBJ1-5; D ambiguous. From germline, CDR1 is LGHDT and CDR2 YNNKEL (reference sequence). The CDR3 runs to 12 residues. Trimming removed 0 bases from V and 9 bases from J, with 6 bases in between. In nucleotides, the CDR3 is TGTGCCAGCAGCCAAGATCGGGGGCCCCAGCATTTT. Protein sequence: CASSQDRGPQHF.

V is TRBV3-1 (or the pseudogene TRBV3-2) and J is TRBJ2-7; D possibly corresponds to TRBD1 (6 bases). Germline loops: CDR1 LGHDT, CDR2 YNNKEL (reference sequence). The V and J ends lost 1 base and 6 bases respectively, with 13 bases between them. CDR3 length: 14 amino acids. DNA for the CDR3: TGTGCCAGCAGCCAAGGCTTACAGGGTTCCGAGCAGTACTTC. As protein: CASSQGLQGSEQYF.

The DNA for the CDR3 is TGTGCCAGCCCTCCGAGACAGGGGGACACAGATACGCAGTATTTT. This sequence encodes CASPPRQGDTDTQYF. The chain employs TRBV28 and TRBJ2-3; 9 bases align to TRBD1. The trim removed 8 bases at V and 2 bases at J, leaving 8 bases unmatched. Germline CDR1 MDHEN, CDR2 SYDVKM. This CDR3 has 15 residues.